This T cell receptor beta chain was retrieved from a study of Ad26.COV2.S vaccination and SARS-CoV-2 variants. The table came from immunoSEQ multiplex PCR; TCRdb's copy has only in-frame clones and leaves some out. This table has about 87,000 clones, roughly 84% appearing once. Trimming cost V 1 base and J 5 bases, with 3 bases left between them. The CDR3 has 11 amino acids. The germline V gene has CDR1 SGHAT and CDR2 FQNNGV. Study-level findings and limits: Vaccine and placebo recipients had comparable breadth of non-spike TCRs. Vaccine recipients surpassed placebo recipients in spike-specific TCR breadth.

With respect to this clone: The target antigen is unknown.

The source was peripheral blood, collected after recovery from COVID-19. The chain employs TRBV11-2 and TRBJ2-7; D is unclear. The source of this sequence is a human donor who had recovered from COVID-19. In DNA form, the CDR3 reads TGTGCCAGCAGCTTAGGAAACGAGCAGTACTTC. Translation: CASSLGNEQYF.